The TCR beta chain under discussion was sequenced for a study of T cells in Graves' hyperthyroidism and ophthalmopathy. General study points: Ophthalmopathy was predicted by the model a median of around 5.9 months ahead of onset.

This CDR3 has 14 amino acids. Looked up from germline, CDR1 is SEHNR and CDR2 is FQNEAQ (reference sequence). Trimming took 7 bases from V and 5 from J, leaving 17 bases between them. This clonotype was seen repeatedly, ten times or more. Its specificity is unknown. Researchers took RNA transcripts and amplified the TCR beta CDR3 regions from them. The HTBI set primed first-round TCR CDR3 RT-PCR. MiXCR was run by TCRdb on the multiplex PCR reads, yielding one entry per CDR3 protein. There are roughly 180,000 distinct CDR3 sequences in the sample; about 15% occur only once, and 25% to 35% lies in the top ten. The study based diagnoses on clinical symptoms, serum thyroxine and TRAb, thyroid ultrasound and orbital computed tomography.

Sequenced: blood. This sequence was found in a woman aged 50 to 60 with Graves' hyperthyroidism. This rearrangement joins TRBV7-9 to TRBJ1-2, with a possible D match to TRBD1 (5 bases). CDR3 coding DNA: TGTGCCAGCACCTTGGGGACCTCGGAGTATGGCTACACCTTC. Its protein is CASTLGTSEYGYTF.